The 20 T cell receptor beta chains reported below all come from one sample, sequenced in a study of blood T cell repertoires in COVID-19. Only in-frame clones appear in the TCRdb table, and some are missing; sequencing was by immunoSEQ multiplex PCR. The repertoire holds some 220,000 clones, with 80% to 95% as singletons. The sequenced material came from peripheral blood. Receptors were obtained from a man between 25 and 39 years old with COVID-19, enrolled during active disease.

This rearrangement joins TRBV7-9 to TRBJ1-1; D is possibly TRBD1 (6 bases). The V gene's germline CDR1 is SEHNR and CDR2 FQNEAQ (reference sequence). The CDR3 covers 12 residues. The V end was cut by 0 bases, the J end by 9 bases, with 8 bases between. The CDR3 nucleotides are TGTGCCAGCAGCTTAGCGCAGGGGAAAGCTTTCTTT. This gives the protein CASSLAQGKAFF. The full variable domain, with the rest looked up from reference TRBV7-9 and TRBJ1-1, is DTGVSQNPRHKITKRGQNVTFRCDPISEHNRLYWYRQTLGQGPEFLTYFQNEAQLEKSRLLSDRFSAERPKGSFSTLEIQRTEQGDSAMYLCASSLAQGKAFFGQGTRLTVV.

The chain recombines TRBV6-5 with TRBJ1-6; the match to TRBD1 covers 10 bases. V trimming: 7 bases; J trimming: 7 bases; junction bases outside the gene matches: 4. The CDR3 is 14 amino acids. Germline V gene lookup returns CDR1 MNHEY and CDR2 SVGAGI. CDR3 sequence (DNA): TGTGCCAGCAAGCGGACAGGGGGAAATTCACCCCTCCACTTT. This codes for CASKRTGGNSPLHF.

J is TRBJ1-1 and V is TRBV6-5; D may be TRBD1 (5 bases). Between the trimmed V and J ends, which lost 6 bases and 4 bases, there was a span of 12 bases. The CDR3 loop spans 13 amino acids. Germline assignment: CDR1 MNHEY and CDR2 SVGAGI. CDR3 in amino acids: CASSATRATEAFF. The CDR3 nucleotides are TGTGCCAGCAGCGCCACCAGGGCCACTGAAGCTTTCTTT.

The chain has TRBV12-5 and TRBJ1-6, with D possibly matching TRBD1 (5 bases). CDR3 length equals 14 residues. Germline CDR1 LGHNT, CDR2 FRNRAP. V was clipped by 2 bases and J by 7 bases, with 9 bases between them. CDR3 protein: CASGLSGSNSPLHF. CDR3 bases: TGTGCTAGTGGTTTGTCAGGGTCGAATTCACCCCTCCACTTT.

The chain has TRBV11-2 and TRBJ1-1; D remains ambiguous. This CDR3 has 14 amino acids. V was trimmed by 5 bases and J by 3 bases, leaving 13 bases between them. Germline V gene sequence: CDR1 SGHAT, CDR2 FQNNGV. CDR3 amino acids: CASSPSLEDTEAFF. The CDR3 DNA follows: TGTGCCAGCAGCCCCTCCTTGGAGGACACTGAAGCTTTCTTT.

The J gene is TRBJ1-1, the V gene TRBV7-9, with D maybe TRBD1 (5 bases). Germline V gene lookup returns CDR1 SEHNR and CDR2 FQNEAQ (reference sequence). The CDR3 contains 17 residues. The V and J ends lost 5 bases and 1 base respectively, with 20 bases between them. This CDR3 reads CASSLLGQGSWNTEAFF. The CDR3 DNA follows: TGTGCCAGCAGCCTATTGGGTCAGGGAAGTTGGAACACTGAAGCTTTCTTT.

The CDR3 here is CASSPGQINYGYTF. CDR3 sequence (DNA): TGCGCCAGCAGCCCGGGACAGATAAACTATGGCTACACCTTC. The gene calls are TRBV5-1 and TRBJ1-2, with 7 bases fitting TRBD1. J was trimmed by 2 bases and V by 4 bases; bases with no gene match: 5. Germline loops: CDR1 SGHRS, CDR2 YFSETQ. This CDR3 has 14 residues.

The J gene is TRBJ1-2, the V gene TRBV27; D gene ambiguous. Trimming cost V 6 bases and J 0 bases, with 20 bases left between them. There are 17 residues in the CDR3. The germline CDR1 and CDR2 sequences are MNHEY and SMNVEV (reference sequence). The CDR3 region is CASSSGSTEITNYGYTF. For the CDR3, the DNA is TGTGCCAGCAGCTCCGGGAGCACCGAAATTACTAACTATGGCTACACCTTC.

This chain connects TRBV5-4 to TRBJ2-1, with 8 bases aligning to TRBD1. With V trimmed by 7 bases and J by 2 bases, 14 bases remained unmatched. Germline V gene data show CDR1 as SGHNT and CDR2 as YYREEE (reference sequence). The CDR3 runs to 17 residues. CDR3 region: CASQGSGGASPYNEQFF. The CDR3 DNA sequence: TGTGCCAGCCAAGGGTCAGGGGGCGCTAGCCCCTACAATGAGCAGTTCTTC.

CDR3: CASRLFQGPNYGYTF. DNA of the CDR3: TGTGCCAGTAGGCTTTTCCAGGGGCCTAACTATGGCTACACCTTC. This chain links TRBV19 with TRBJ1-2; weak D call: TRBD1 (6 bases). Germline CDR1 reads LNHDA; CDR2 reads SQIVND (reference sequence). V was pared by 6 bases and J by 0 bases, with 14 bases between. The CDR3 sequence is 15 residues long.

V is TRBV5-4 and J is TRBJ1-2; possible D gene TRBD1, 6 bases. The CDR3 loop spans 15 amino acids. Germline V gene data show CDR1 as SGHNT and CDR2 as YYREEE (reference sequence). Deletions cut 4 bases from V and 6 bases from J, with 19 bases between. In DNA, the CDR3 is TGTGCCAGCAGCGTCAACAGGGTGCTGGGGGATGGCTACACCTTC. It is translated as CASSVNRVLGDGYTF.

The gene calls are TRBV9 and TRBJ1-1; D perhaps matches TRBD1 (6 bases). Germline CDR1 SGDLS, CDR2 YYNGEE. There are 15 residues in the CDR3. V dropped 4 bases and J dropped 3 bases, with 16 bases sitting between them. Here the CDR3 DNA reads TGTGCCAGCAGCATCGGACAGACCTTAGACACTGAAGCTTTCTTT. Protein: CASSIGQTLDTEAFF.

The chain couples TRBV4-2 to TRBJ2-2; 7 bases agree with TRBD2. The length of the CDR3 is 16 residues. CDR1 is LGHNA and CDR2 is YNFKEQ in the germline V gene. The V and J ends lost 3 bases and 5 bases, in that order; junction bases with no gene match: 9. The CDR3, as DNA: TGTGCCAGCAGCCACAGCGGGGCCTCAGGGACCGGGGAGCTGTTTTTT. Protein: CASSHSGASGTGELFF.

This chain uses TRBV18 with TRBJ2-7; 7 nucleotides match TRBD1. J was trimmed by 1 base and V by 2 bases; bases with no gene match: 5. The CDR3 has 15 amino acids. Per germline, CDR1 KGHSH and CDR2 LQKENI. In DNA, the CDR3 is TGTGCCAGCTCACCAAGGGGGCCCCCTTCCTACGAGCAGTACTTC. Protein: CASSPRGPPSYEQYF. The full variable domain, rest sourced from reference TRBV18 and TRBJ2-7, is NAGVMQNPRHLVRRRGQEARLRCSPMKGHSHVYWYRQLPEEGLKFMVYLQKENIIDESGMPKERFSAEFPKEGPSILRIQQVVRGDSAAYFCASSPRGPPSYEQYFGPGTRLTVT.

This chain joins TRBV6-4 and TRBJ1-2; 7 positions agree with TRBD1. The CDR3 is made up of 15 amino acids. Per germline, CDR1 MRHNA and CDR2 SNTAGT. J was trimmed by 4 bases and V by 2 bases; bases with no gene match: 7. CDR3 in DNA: TGTGCCAGCAGTGACACAGGGTCAGGGGGCTATGGCTACACCTTC. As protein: CASSDTGSGGYGYTF.

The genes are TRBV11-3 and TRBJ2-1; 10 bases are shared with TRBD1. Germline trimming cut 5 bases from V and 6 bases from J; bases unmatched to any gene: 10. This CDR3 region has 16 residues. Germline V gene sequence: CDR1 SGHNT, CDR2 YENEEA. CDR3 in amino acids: CASSPTWTGGFNEQFF. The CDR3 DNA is TGTGCCAGCAGCCCGACCTGGACAGGGGGGTTCAATGAGCAGTTCTTC. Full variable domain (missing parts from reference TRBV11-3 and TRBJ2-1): EAGVVQSPRYKIIEKKQPVAFWCNPISGHNTLYWYLQNLGQGPELLIRYENEEAVDDSQLPKDRFSAERLKGVDSTLKIQPAELGDSAVYLCASSPTWTGGFNEQFFGPGTRLTVL.

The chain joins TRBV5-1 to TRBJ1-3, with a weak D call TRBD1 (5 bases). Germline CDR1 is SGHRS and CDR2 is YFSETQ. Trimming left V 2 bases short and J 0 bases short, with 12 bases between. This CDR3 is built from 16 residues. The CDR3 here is CASSFGQGGSGNTIYF. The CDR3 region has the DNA TGCGCCAGCAGCTTCGGGCAGGGAGGCTCTGGAAACACCATATATTTT.

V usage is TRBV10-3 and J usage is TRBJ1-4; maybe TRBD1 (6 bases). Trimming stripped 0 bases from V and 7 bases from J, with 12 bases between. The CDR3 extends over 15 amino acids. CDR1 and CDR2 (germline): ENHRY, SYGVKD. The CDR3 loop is CAISESRGSGEKLFF. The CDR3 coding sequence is TGTGCCATCAGTGAGTCGAGGGGGTCCGGTGAAAAACTGTTTTTT.

This chain's CDR3 is CASIGAPNTEAFF. CDR3 coding DNA: TGCGCCAGCATTGGGGCCCCTAACACTGAAGCTTTCTTT. This chain connects TRBV5-1 to TRBJ1-1, with a possible D match to TRBD1 (5 bases). V lost 6 bases and J lost 2, with 11 bases in between. CDR3 length: 13 residues. CDR1 is SGHRS, CDR2 YFSETQ, per germline.

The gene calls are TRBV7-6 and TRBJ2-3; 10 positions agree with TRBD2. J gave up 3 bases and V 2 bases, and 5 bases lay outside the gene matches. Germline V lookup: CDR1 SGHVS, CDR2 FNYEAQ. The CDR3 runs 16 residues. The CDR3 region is CASSLRISGGTDTQYF. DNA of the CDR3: TGTGCCAGCAGCTTAAGAATTAGCGGGGGGACAGATACGCAGTATTTT. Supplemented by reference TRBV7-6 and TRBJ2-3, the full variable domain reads GAGVSQSPRYKVTKRGQDVALRCDPISGHVSLYWYRQALGQGPEFLTYFNYEAQQDKSGLPNDRFSAERPEGSISTLTIQRTEQRDSAMYRCASSLRISGGTDTQYFGPGTRLTVL.